This TCR beta chain was documented in a study of cytomegalovirus exposure and HLA in healthy donors. Details on this clone: Its matching antigen is unknown. The germline gene is not matched at one end of the junction; a read error may be the cause.

Everyone who donated was a healthy bone marrow donor. Germline values: CDR1 SSHAT, CDR2 FNYEAQ (reference sequence). This CDR3 region has 13 residues. Study-wide points: Reported performance of the classifier showed diagnosis of cytomegalovirus status with high specificity and sensitivity.

60 Vbeta and 13 Jbeta primers were used in PCR. This table comes from immunoSEQ multiplex PCR, and its TCRdb copy is limited to in-frame clones, with some not included. This table holds around 120,000 clones, approximately 80% found once. The V gene is TRBV7-7, the J gene TRBJ2-3; D is undetermined. Input material: PBMCs. This TCR came from a woman between 40 and 55 years old in good health and CMV-seropositive. The CDR3 DNA follows: TGTGCTAGCAGCTTTTCCCCCGCAGATACGCAGTATTTT. Residues: CASSFSPADTQYF.